Listed here are 14 T cell receptor beta chains from one sample, sequenced in a study of blood T cell repertoires in COVID-19. Profiled with immunoSEQ multiplex PCR; TCRdb holds only in-frame clones, not every one. Of some 340,000 clones in the sample, about 89% are singletons; the top ten hold about 5.4%. Source material: PBMCs or T cells enriched from blood (not recorded which). The receptors derive from a woman in her 30s who had recovered from COVID-19.

The chain is built from TRBV28 and TRBJ1-1; D remains unclear. V was cut by 3 bases and J by 4 bases, with 9 bases left in between. The CDR3 totals 13 residues. Germline loops: CDR1 MDHEN, CDR2 SYDVKM. CDR3 sequence: CASSLIQATEAFF. The CDR3 bases are TGTGCCAGCAGTTTGATTCAGGCCACTGAAGCTTTCTTT.

The rearrangement links TRBV11-2 to TRBJ1-1; the D is unclear. This CDR3 is built from 13 residues. Trimming took off 7 bases at V and 1 base at J, with 10 bases between the two ends. Germline V gene lookup returns CDR1 SGHAT and CDR2 FQNNGV. The DNA for the CDR3 is TGTGCCAGCAACGACATCCCGAACACTGAAGCTTTCTTT. Protein sequence: CASNDIPNTEAFF.

This clone was seen more than once but under ten times. The rearrangement uses TRBV5-8 and TRBJ1-2; 9 bases are shared with TRBD1. The CDR3 totals 16 residues. The V gene end was trimmed by 2 bases and the J gene end by 4 bases; junction bases not matched to a gene: 9. Germline CDR1 reads SGHTS; CDR2 reads YDEGEE. The DNA for the CDR3 is TGTGCCAGCAGCTTCCTGTCCGGGACAGGGAGCTATGGCTACACCTTC. Amino acids: CASSFLSGTGSYGYTF.

Only a few counts were recorded for this clone. V gene TRBV5-1 combines with J gene TRBJ1-1; possibly TRBD1 for D (6 bases). The germline CDR1 and CDR2 sequences are SGHRS and YFSETQ. Trimming shortened V by 0 bases and J by 3 bases, and 18 bases separated the two germline ends. The CDR3 sequence is 17 residues long. CDR3 sequence: CASSLDEGGLEDTEAFF. The CDR3 bases are TGCGCCAGCAGCTTGGACGAGGGGGGACTAGAGGACACTGAAGCTTTCTTT. Using reference TRBV5-1 and TRBJ1-1 for the parts outside the CDR3, the full variable domain is KAGVTQTPRYLIKTRGQQVTLSCSPISGHRSVSWYQQTPGQGLQFLFEYFSETQRNKGNFPGRFSGRQFSNSRSEMNVSTLELGDSALYLCASSLDEGGLEDTEAFFGQGTRLTVV.

This rearrangement joins TRBV28 to TRBJ2-3, with 13 bases matching TRBD2. The CDR3 has 15 residues. The ends lost 5 bases at V and 6 bases at J; junction bases unmatched: 5. Germline lookup yields CDR1 MDHEN and CDR2 SYDVKM. The CDR3 region is CASSGLAGASDTQYF. The DNA of the CDR3 is TGTGCCAGCAGTGGACTAGCGGGGGCCTCTGATACGCAGTATTTT.

V gene TRBV11-2 combines with J gene TRBJ2-5, with a weak D call TRBD1 (6 bases). CDR3 size: 14 residues. V was cut by 5 bases and J by 0 bases, with 10 bases left in between. The germline V gene has CDR1 SGHAT and CDR2 FQNNGV. The CDR3, as DNA: TGTGCCAGCAGCGCACAGGGCCACCAAGAGACCCAGTACTTC. Translation gives CASSAQGHQETQYF.

The chain uses TRBV7-2 and TRBJ1-2, with TRBD1 identical over 9 bases. This CDR3 is 13 amino acids long. J gave up 4 bases and V 4 bases, and 1 base lay outside the gene matches. CDR1 is SGHTA, CDR2 FQGNSA, per germline. The CDR3 loop reads CASSSTGGYGYTF. CDR3 nucleotide sequence: TGTGCCAGCAGCTCGACAGGGGGCTATGGCTACACCTTC.

The chain couples TRBV5-4 to TRBJ2-2; TRBD2 matches 7 bases. The trim removed 4 bases at V and 5 bases at J, leaving 11 bases unmatched. The germline gives CDR1 SGHNT, CDR2 YYREEE (reference sequence). This CDR3 comprises 16 residues. Here the CDR3 reads CASSRGGGRGTGELFF. CDR3 coding DNA: TGTGCCAGCAGCCGGGGCGGGGGTCGGGGTACCGGGGAGCTGTTTTTT.

J is TRBJ2-2 and V is TRBV28; no reliable D call. Deletions cut 5 bases from V and 5 bases from J, with 15 bases between. In germline, CDR1 is MDHEN, CDR2 SYDVKM. This CDR3 comprises 15 residues. The CDR3 sequence: CASSPLPIRTGELFF. CDR3 coding DNA: TGTGCCAGCAGTCCTCTCCCGATTAGAACCGGGGAGCTGTTTTTT.

The V gene is TRBV6-1, the J gene TRBJ2-4, with TRBD2 matching 7 bases. The CDR3 runs to 14 residues. Germline CDR1 is MNHNS and CDR2 is SASEGT. Trimming removed 3 bases from V and 6 bases from J; junction bases left unmatched: 5. In DNA form, the CDR3 reads TGTGCCAGCAGTGAGAGGCCTAGCGGAAACATTCAGTACTTC. Its translation is CASSERPSGNIQYF.

The J gene is TRBJ2-3, the V gene TRBV18; no reliable D call. The germline V and J ends were trimmed by 3 bases and 5 bases, with 15 bases remaining between them. This CDR3 is 15 amino acids long. Germline assignment: CDR1 KGHSH and CDR2 LQKENI. The CDR3 DNA follows: TGTGCCAGCTCACCGAAGACTCGCAGTTTAGATACGCAGTATTTT. Its protein product is CASSPKTRSLDTQYF. Full variable domain (outside the CDR3, taken from reference TRBV18 and TRBJ2-3): NAGVMQNPRHLVRRRGQEARLRCSPMKGHSHVYWYRQLPEEGLKFMVYLQKENIIDESGMPKERFSAEFPKEGPSILRIQQVVRGDSAAYFCASSPKTRSLDTQYFGPGTRLTVL.

The CDR3 DNA is TGTGCCAGCCGGACAGCCCAAGAGACCCAGTACTTC. This sequence encodes CASRTAQETQYF. This chain links TRBV2 with TRBJ2-5, with a tentative D call TRBD1 (6 bases). Germline CDR1 reads SNHLY; CDR2 reads FYNNEI. Trimming took 8 bases from V and 1 from J, leaving 8 bases between them. This CDR3 is 12 amino acids long. The full variable domain, completed using reference TRBV2 and TRBJ2-5, is EPEVTQTPSHQVTQMGQEVILRCVPISNHLYFYWYRQILGQKVEFLVSFYNNEISEKSEIFDDQFSVERPDGSNFTLKIRSTKLEDSAMYFCASRTAQETQYFGPGTRLLVL.

This clone was seen more than once but under ten times. The rearrangement links TRBV15 to TRBJ2-7; 11 nucleotides line up with TRBD2. The CDR3 extends over 16 amino acids. Germline-derived CDR1 and CDR2 are LNHNV and YYDKDF (reference sequence). Germline trimming cut 3 bases from V and 7 bases from J; bases unmatched to any gene: 11. The CDR3 nucleotides read TGTGCCACCAGCAGGGTTAGCGGGGGGGTCCGAGGGGAGCAGTACTTC. This translates into CATSRVSGGVRGEQYF.

The V and J genes are TRBV11-3 and TRBJ2-5; 7 bases are shared with TRBD1. CDR3 length equals 13 residues. The V segment lost 3 bases and the J segment 3 bases; nucleotides outside the gene matches: 1. The V gene's germline CDR1 is SGHNT and CDR2 YENEEA. The chain's CDR3 is CASSFDREETQYF. CDR3 coding DNA: TGTGCCAGCAGCTTTGACAGGGAAGAGACCCAGTACTTC.